This entry describes one T cell receptor (beta chain). There is no known antigen for this receptor. Base-call qualities are not available, and no considerably larger clone is one nucleotide away. The time point label on this specimen signifies: baseline pretreatment blood. Reading the label with the study, this specimen's treatment or condition is: 15 Gy SBRT to primary tumor, nephrectomy 4 weeks later. To follow tumor-enriched clonotypes, serial peripheral blood was collected from radiation-treated patients at baseline and at 2 weeks and 4 weeks after SBRT. Renal cell carcinoma with clear cell pathology was present in all patients. The QIAamp DNA Blood Mini Kit (Qiagen) was used to prepare genomic DNA for TCR sequencing. The analyses included only samples that passed all quality control checks. These data are taken from a study of radiation and T cells in renal cell carcinoma (dated by TCRdb to 2020 to 2021). General notes on the study: The samples were drawn from a clinical trial, where primary renal cell carcinomas were treated with 15 Gy of stereotactic body radiation therapy and then removed by nephrectomy 4 weeks afterward. In total, fewer than 55 samples underwent TCR beta sequencing: some 25 tumors plus 27 peripheral blood samples. A total of approximately 4 million unique CDR3 nucleotide sequences, encoding 2.5 million to 3 million unique CDR3 amino acid sequences, were found across all 50 or so samples. The research as a whole found: Because pretreatment tumor biopsies were not available, the study could not determine whether clonotypes were already present within the tumor at baseline. Because the trial had a single-armed design, the trial could not examine how radiation dose or scheduling affected the TCR repertoire. In blood, the top tumor clonotypes increased between baseline and 2 weeks post-radiation and then shrank by 4 weeks, which suggests that tumor-resident clones expanded only transiently. Tracking of blood repertoire dynamics stopped at approximately four weeks after treatment, with no follow-up past that point.

V gives up 0 bases and J gives up 0 bases, and the segment between their germline ends measures 12 bases. In the germline V gene, CDR1 corresponds to SQVTM and CDR2 to ANQGSEA. The CDR3 sequence holds 17 residues, the cysteine and phenylalanine included. Just CDR3 DNA is preserved here, 51 bases in frame from base 1. TCR beta libraries were generated from genomic DNA with the immunoSEQ kit, following the manufacturer's recommendations. For library preparation, a first multiplex PCR was performed with proprietary primers, followed by a second PCR in which unique barcodes were added, and bead cleanups were performed after each round. Each sample batch included a kit-provided positive control reaction and a negative control reaction. The final libraries underwent checking on an Agilent 4200 TapeStation D1000 ScreenTape, volumetric pooling, and quantification by qPCR. Sequencing was performed on an Illumina NextSeq500 using a MidOutput 150-cycle cartridge, with 156 Read1 cycles, 15 Index1 cycles, and the kit custom primers. The pooled library was loaded at approximately 0.95 pM with a roughly 20% PhiX control spike-in. In the original analysis: The vendor-processed data were analyzed in R, and a clonotype was defined as all T cells that share the same CDR3 nucleotide sequence. In the clone abundance analyses, frequencies were normalized to the 10,000 most abundant clones in each sample. Before analysis, public T cell clones were removed, and these numbered fewer than six per sample on average. Tumor-enriched clonotypes and baseline blood-enriched clonotypes were defined as those with an abundance difference of at least 32-fold between compartments. A beta-binomial differential abundance model was used to identify clonotypes that expanded or contracted between blood time points. Similarity between tumor and blood repertoires was quantified using the Baroni-Urbani and Buser coefficient, and groups were compared with two-tailed Wilcoxon tests in R. Sourced from immuneACCESS, this table was stored by TCRdb with only in-frame sequences that have V and J called. A share of the clones is absent; for the studies checked, an unresolved V gene accounts for under half, and the remainder has no known explanation. V and J calls and clone size come straight from that table; D and trimming were deduced from the DNA. The sample includes approximately 110,000 clones, with approximately 78% observed a single time. The ten largest make up around 3% of the sample.

The chain joins TRBV29-1 to TRBJ2-6; confidence is insufficient to name the D gene. The specimen comprised blood, sampled from a patient whose treatment included radiotherapy and nephrectomy. The sequence was collected from a woman aged 60 to 75 with renal cell carcinoma. The nucleotide sequence reads as follows: TGCAGCGTTGAAGATCGAACAGTCATCTCTGGGGCCAACGTCCTGACTTTC. Its protein is CSVEDRTVISGANVLTF.